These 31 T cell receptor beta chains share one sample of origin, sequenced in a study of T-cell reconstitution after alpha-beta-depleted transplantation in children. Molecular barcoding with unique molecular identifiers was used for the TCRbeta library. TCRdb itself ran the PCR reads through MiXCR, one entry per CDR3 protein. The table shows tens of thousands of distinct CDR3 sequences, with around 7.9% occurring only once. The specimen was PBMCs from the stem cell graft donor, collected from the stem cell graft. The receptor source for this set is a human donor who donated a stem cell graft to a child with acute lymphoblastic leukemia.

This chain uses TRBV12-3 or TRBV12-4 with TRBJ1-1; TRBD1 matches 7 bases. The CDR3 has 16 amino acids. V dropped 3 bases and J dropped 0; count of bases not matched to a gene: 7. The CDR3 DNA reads TGTGCCAGCAGTTTGGAGGGGGCAAGCATGAACACTGAAGCTTTCTTT. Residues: CASSLEGASMNTEAFF.

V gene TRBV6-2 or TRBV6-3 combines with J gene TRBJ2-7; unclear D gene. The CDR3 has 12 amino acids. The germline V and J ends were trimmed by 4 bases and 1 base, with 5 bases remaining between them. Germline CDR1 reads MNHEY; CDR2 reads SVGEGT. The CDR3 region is CASSLTSYEQYF. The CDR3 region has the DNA TGTGCCAGCAGTTTGACATCCTACGAGCAGTACTTC.

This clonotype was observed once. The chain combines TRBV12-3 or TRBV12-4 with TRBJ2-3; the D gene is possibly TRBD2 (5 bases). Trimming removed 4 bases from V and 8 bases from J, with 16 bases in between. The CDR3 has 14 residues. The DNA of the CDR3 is TGTGCCAGCAGTTGGACCTCTGGCGGAGGTACGCAGTATTTT. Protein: CASSWTSGGGTQYF.

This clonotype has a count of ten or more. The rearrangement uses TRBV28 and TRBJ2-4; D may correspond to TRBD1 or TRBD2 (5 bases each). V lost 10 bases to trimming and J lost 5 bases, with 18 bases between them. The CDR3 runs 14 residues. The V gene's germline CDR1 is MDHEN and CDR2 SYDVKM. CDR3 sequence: CANSGRGWENIQYF. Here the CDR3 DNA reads TGTGCCAACTCGGGACGGGGATGGGAAAACATTCAGTACTTC.

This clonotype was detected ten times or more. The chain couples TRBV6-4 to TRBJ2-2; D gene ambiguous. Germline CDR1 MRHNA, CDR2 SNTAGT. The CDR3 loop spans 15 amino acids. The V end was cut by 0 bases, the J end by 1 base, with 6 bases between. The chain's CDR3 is CASSDSPGNTGELFF. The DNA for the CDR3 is TGTGCCAGCAGTGACTCCCCCGGGAACACCGGGGAGCTGTTTTTT.

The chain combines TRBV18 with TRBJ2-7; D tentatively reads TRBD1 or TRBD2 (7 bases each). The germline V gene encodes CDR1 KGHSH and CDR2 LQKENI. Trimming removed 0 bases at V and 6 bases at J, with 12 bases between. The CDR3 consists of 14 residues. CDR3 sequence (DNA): TGTGCCAGCTCACCACCCAGCAGGGGGGGCGAGCAGTACTTC. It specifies CASSPPSRGGEQYF.

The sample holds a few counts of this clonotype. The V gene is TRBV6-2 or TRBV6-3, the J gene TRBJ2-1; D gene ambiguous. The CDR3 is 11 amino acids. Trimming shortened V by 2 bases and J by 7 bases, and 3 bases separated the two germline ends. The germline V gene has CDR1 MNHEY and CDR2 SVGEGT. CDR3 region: CASSYTNEQFF. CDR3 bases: TGTGCCAGCAGTTACACAAATGAGCAGTTCTTC.

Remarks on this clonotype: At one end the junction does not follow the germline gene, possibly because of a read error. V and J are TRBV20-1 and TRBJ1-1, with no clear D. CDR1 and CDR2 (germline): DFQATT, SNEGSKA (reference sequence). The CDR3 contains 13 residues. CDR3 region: CSALGVLNTESFF. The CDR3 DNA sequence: TGCAGTGCTCTCGGGGTGCTTAACACTGAATCTTTCTTT.

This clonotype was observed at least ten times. CDR3 DNA: TGTGCCAGCAGCCCACTAGGGACAGGGCCTACCGGGGAGCTGTTTTTT. The encoded protein is CASSPLGTGPTGELFF. The J gene is TRBJ2-2, the V gene TRBV7-8; 9 bases line up with TRBD1. V trimming: 5 bases; J trimming: 5 bases; junction bases outside the gene matches: 9. Germline-derived CDR1 and CDR2 are SGHVS and FQNEAQ. The CDR3 totals 16 residues.

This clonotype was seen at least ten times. The CDR3 sequence: CASRAGVTNEKLFF. CDR3 DNA: TGCGCCAGCAGGGCGGGGGTAACTAATGAAAAACTGTTTTTT. The genes are TRBV4-1 and TRBJ1-4, with D perhaps TRBD1 (5 bases). Trimming took off 6 bases at V and 1 base at J, with 9 bases between the two ends. CDR1 and CDR2 (germline): MGHRA, YSYEKL. CDR3 size: 14 residues.

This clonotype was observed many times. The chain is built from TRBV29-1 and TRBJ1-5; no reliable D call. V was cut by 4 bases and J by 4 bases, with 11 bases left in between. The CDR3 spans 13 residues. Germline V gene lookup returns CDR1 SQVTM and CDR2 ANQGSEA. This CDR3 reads CSVGGSQNQPQHF. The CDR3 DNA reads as TGCAGCGTTGGTGGCAGTCAAAATCAGCCCCAGCATTTT.

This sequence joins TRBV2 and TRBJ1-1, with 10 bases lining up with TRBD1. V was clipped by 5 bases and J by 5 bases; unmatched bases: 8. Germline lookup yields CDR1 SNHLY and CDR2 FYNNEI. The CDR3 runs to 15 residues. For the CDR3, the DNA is TGTGCCAGCAGTAAAGTCGGGGGACAGGGGACTGAAGCTTTCTTT. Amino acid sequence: CASSKVGGQGTEAFF.

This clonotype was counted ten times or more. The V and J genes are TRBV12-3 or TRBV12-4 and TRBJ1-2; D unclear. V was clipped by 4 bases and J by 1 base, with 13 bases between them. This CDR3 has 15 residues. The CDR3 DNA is TGTGCCAGCAGTTCGGGCAGCCCCTATAACTATGGCTACACCTTC. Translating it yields CASSSGSPYNYGYTF.

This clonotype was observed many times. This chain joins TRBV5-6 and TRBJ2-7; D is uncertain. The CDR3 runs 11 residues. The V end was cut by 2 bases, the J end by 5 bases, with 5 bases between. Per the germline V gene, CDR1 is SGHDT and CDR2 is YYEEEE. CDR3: CASSFVNEQYF. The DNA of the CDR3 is TGTGCCAGCAGCTTTGTGAACGAGCAGTACTTC. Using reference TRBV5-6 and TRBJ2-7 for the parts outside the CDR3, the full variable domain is DAGVTQSPTHLIKTRGQQVTLRCSPKSGHDTVSWYQQALGQGPQFIFQYYEEEERQRGNFPDRFSGHQFPNYSSELNVNALLLGDSALYLCASSFVNEQYFGPGTRLTVT.

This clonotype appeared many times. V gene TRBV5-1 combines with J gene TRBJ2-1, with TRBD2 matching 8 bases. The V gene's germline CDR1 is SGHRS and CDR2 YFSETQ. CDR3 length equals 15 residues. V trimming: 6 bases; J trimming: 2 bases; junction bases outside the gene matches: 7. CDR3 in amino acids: CASNREGGAYNEQFF. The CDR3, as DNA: TGCGCCAGCAATCGGGAGGGGGGGGCCTACAATGAGCAGTTCTTC.

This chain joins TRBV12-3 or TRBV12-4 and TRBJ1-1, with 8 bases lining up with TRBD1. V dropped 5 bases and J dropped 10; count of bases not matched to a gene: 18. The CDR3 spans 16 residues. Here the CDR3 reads CASSPFRTGWKGVAFF. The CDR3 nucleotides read TGTGCCAGCAGTCCCTTTCGGACAGGGTGGAAAGGGGTAGCTTTCTTT.

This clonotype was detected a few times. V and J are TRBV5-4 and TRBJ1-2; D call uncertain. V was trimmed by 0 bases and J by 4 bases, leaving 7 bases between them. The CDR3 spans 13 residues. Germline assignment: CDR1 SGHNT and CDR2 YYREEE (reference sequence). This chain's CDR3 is CASSLADGYGYTF. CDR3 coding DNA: TGTGCCAGCAGCTTGGCGGACGGCTATGGCTACACCTTC.

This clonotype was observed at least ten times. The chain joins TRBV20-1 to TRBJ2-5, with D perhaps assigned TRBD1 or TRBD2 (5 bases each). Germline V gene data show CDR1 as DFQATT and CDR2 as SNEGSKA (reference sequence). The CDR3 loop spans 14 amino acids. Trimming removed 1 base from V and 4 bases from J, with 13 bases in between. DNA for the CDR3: TGCAGTGCTAGAGCGGGGACCCTGGGAGAGACCCAGTACTTC. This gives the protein CSARAGTLGETQYF.

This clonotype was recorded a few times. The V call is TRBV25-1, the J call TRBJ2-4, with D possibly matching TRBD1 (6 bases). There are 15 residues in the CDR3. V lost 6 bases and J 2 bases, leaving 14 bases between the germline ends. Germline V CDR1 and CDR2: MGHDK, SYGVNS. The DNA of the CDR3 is TGTGCCAGCAGCGACAGGCGTAGCTCCAAAAACATTCAGTACTTC. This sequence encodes CASSDRRSSKNIQYF.

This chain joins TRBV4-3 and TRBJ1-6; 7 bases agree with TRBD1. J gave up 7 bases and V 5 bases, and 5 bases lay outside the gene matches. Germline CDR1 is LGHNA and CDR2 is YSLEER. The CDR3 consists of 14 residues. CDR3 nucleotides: TGCGCCAGCAGCTACCGGGACAGAAATTCACCCCTCCACTTT. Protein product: CASSYRDRNSPLHF.

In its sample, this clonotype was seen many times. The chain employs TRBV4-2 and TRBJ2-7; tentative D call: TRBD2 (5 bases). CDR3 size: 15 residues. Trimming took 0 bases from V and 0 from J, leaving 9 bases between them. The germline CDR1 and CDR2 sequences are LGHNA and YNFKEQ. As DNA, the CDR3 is TGTGCCAGCAGCCAAGAATTTGGAGGCTCCTACGAGCAGTACTTC. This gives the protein CASSQEFGGSYEQYF.

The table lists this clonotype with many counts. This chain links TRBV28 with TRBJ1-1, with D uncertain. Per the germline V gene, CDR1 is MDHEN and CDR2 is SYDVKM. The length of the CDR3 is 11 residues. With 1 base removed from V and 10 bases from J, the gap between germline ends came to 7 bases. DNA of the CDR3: TGTGCCAGCAGTTTATATTTAACAGCTTTCTTT. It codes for CASSLYLTAFF. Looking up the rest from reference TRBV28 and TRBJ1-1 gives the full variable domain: DVKVTQSSRYLVKRTGEKVFLECVQDMDHENMFWYRQDPGLGLRLIYFSYDVKMKEKGDIPEGYSVSREKKERFSLILESASTNQTSMYLCASSLYLTAFFGQGTRLTVV.

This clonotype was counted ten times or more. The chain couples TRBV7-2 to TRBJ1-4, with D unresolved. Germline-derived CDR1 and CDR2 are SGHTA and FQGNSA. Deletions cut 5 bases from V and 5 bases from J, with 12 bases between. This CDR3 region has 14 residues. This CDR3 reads CASSPSGGNEKLFF. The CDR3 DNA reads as TGTGCCAGCAGCCCCTCGGGAGGAAATGAAAAACTGTTTTTT.

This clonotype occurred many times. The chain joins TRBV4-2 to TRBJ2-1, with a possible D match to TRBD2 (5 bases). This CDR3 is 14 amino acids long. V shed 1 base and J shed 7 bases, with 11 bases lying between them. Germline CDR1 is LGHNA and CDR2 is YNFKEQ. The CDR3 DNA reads TGTGCCAGCAGCCAAGCCGGAGGCCTGAATGAGCAGTTCTTC. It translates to CASSQAGGLNEQFF.

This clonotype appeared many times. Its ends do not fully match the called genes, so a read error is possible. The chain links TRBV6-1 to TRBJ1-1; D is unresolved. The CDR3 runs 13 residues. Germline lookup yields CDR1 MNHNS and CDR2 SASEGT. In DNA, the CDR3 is TGTTCCAGCAGTGTTGATCTGAACACTGAAGCTTTCTTT. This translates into CSSSVDLNTEAFF.

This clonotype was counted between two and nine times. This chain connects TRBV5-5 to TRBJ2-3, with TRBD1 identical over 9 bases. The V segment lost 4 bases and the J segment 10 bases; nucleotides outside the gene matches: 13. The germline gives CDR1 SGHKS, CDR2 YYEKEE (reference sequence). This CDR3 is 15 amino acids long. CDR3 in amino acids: CASSETGTGPIAQYF. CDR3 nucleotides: TGTGCCAGCAGCGAGACCGGGACAGGGCCTATTGCGCAGTATTTT.

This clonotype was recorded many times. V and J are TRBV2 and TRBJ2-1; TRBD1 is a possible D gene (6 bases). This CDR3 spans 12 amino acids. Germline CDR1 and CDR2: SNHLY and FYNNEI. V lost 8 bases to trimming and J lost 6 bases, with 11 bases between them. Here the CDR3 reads CASFRRGNEQFF. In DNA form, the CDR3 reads TGTGCCAGCTTTCGCAGGGGCAATGAGCAGTTCTTC.

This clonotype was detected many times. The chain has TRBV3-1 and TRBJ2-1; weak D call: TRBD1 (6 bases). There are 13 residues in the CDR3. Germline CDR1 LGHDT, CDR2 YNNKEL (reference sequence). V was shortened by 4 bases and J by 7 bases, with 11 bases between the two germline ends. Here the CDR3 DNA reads TGTGCCAGCAGCCCAGGGACAAAGAATGAGCAGTTCTTC. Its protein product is CASSPGTKNEQFF.

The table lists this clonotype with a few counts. CDR3 residues: CASSPSGDSNQPQHF. The CDR3 nucleotides are TGTGCCAGCAGCCCAAGCGGGGATAGCAATCAGCCCCAGCATTTT. The chain recombines TRBV9 with TRBJ1-5; D is unclear. There are 15 residues in the CDR3. The V end was cut by 4 bases, the J end by 0 bases, with 11 bases between. CDR1 is SGDLS, CDR2 YYNGEE, per germline.

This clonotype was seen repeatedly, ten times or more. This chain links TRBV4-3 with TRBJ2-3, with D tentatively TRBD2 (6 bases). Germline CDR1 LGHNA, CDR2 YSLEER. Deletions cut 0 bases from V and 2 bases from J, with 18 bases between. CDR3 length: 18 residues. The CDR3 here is CASSQEVILGLYTDTQYF. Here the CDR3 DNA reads TGCGCCAGCAGCCAAGAAGTCATCTTGGGACTGTACACAGATACGCAGTATTTT.

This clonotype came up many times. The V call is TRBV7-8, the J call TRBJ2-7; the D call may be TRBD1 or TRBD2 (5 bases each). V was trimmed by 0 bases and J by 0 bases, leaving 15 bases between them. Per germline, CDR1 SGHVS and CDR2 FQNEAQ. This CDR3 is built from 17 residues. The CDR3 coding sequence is TGTGCCAGCAGCTTAGCGATGGGGGAACCAAGCTCCTACGAGCAGTACTTC. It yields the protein CASSLAMGEPSSYEQYF.